This TCR beta chain was recovered during a study of blood T cell repertoires in COVID-19. Overall study: In each case, the material was cDNA or gDNA derived from T cells, B-cell-depleted T cells, or PBMCs.

The cohort comprised adults aged 18 to 89 years residing in 20 to 30 US areas. Participant-reported clinical history was the basis for cohort assignment. This CDR3 contains 17 residues. With V trimmed by 1 base and J by 9 bases, 8 bases remained unmatched. Germline V gene data show CDR1 as SGHTA and CDR2 as FQGNSA. Produced via immunoSEQ multiplex PCR; TCRdb's table is partial and in-frame only. Of about 340,000 clones listed, roughly 85% are singletons. The sequenced sample was PBMCs or T cells enriched from blood (not recorded which). The genes are TRBV7-2 and TRBJ2-1; 14 bases agree with TRBD2. This sequence was found in a woman in her forties with acute COVID-19. DNA of the CDR3: TGTGCCAGCAGCTTAGGACTAGCGGGGGGGCTTGTTAGTGAGCAGTTCTTC. Protein: CASSLGLAGGLVSEQFF.